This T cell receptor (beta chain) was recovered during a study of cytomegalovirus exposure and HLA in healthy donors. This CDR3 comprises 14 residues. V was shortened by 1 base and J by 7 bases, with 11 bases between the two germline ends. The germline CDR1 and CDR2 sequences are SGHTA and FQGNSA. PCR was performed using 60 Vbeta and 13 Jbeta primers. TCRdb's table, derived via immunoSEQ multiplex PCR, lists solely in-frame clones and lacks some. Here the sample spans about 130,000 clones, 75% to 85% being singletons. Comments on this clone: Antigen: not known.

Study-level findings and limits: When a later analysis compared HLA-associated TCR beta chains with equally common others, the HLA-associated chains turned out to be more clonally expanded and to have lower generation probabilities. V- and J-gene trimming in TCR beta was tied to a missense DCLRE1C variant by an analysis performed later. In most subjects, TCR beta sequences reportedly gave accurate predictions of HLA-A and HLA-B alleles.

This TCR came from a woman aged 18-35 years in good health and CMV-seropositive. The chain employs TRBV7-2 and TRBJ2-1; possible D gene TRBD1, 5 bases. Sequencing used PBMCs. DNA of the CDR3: TGTGCCAGCAGCTTAGGAGACAAGGGGAATGAGCAGTTCTTC. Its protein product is CASSLGDKGNEQFF.